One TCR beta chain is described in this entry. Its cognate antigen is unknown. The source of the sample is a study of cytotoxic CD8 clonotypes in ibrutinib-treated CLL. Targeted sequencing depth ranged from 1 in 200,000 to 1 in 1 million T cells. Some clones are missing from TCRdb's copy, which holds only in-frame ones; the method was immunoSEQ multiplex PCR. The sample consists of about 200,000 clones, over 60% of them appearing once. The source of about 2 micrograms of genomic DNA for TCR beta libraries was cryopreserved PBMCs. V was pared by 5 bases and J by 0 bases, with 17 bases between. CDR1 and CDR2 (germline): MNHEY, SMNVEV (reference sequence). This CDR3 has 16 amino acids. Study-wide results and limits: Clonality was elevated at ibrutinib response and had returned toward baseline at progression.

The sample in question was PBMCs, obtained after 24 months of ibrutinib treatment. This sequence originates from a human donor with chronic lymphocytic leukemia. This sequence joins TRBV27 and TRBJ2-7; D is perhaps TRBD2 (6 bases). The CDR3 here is CASSPRVTSYSYEQYF. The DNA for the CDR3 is TGTGCCAGCAGTCCACGCGTCACTAGCTACTCCTACGAGCAGTACTTC.